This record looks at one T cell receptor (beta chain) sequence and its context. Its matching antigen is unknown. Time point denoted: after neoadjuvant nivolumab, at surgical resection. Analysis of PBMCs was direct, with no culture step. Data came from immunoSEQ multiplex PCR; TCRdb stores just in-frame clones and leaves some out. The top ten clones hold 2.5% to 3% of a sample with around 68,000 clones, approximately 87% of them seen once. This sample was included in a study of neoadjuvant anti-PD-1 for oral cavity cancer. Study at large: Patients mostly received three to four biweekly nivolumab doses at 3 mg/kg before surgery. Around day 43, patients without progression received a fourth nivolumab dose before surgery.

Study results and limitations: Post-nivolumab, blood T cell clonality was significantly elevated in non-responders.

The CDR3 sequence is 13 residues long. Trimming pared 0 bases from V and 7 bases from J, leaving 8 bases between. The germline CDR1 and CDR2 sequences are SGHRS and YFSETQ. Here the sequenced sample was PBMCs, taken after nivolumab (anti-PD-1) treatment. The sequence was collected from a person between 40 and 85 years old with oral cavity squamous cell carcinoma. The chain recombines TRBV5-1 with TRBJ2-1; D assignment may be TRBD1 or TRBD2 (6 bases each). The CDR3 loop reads CASSLVGGNEQFF. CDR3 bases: TGCGCCAGCAGCTTGGTAGGGGGGAATGAGCAGTTCTTC.